This T cell receptor (beta chain) comes out of a study of blood T cell repertoires in COVID-19. Study at large: Sites across the United States, Italy and Spain contributed samples from acute and convalescent COVID-19. PBMCs, B-cell-depleted T cells, or T cells were the source of the cDNA or gDNA that made up the material.

Trimming removed 2 bases at V and 2 bases at J, with 10 bases between. The CDR3 length is 14 residues. Germline CDR1 SGHKS, CDR2 YYEKEE (reference sequence). Only in-frame clones appear in the TCRdb table, and some are missing; sequencing was by immunoSEQ multiplex PCR. Of roughly 70,000 clones in the sample, around 89% were seen once. The sequenced material came from peripheral blood. J is TRBJ1-1 and V is TRBV5-5; D remains unclear. The clonotype was recovered from a woman in her 70s with acute or convalescent COVID-19. CDR3 sequence (DNA): TGTGCCAGCAGCTTATTAGCAGAAAACACTGAAGCTTTCTTT. Translated, it gives CASSLLAENTEAFF.